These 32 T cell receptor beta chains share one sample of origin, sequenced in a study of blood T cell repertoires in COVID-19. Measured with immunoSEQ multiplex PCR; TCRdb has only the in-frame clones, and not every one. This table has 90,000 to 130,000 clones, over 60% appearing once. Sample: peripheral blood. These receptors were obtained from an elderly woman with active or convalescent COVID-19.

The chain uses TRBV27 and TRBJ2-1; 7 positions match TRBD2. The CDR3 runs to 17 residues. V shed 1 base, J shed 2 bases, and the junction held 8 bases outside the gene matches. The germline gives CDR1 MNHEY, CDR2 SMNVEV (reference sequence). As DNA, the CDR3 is TGTGCCAGCAGTTTATTCAAGCCTGGACTAGCCTACAATGAGCAGTTCTTC. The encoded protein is CASSLFKPGLAYNEQFF.

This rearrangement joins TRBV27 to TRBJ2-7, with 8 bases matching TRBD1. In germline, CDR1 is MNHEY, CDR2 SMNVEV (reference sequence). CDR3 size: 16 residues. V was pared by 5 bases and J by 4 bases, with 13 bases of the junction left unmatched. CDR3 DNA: TGTGCCAGCAGTCATAGGACAGGGACAAGTTTTTACGAGCAGTACTTC. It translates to CASSHRTGTSFYEQYF.

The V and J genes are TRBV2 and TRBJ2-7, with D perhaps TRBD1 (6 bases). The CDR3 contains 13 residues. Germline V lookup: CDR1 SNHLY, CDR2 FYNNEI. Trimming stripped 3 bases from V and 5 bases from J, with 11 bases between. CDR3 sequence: CASSDPDSDEQYF. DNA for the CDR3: TGTGCCAGCAGTGATCCGGACAGCGACGAGCAGTACTTC.

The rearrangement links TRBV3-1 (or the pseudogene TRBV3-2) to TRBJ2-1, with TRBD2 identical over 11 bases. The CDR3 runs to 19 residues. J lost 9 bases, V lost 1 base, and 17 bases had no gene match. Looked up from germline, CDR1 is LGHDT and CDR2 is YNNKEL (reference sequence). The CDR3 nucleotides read TGTGCCAGCAGCCAAGGGGTAGCGGGAGGGCCCATAGCCGGTGGTGAGCAGTTCTTC. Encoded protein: CASSQGVAGGPIAGGEQFF.

The DNA for the CDR3 is TGCGCCAGCAGCTTGGACAGACAGAACACCGGGGAGCTGTTTTTT. This sequence encodes CASSLDRQNTGELFF. This chain uses TRBV5-1 with TRBJ2-2; D gene ambiguous. The CDR3 has 15 residues. V was cut by 0 bases and J by 1 base, with 7 bases left in between. CDR1 is SGHRS and CDR2 is YFSETQ in the germline V gene. The full variable domain, its missing parts supplied by reference TRBV5-1 and TRBJ2-2, is KAGVTQTPRYLIKTRGQQVTLSCSPISGHRSVSWYQQTPGQGLQFLFEYFSETQRNKGNFPGRFSGRQFSNSRSEMNVSTLELGDSALYLCASSLDRQNTGELFFGEGSRLTVL.

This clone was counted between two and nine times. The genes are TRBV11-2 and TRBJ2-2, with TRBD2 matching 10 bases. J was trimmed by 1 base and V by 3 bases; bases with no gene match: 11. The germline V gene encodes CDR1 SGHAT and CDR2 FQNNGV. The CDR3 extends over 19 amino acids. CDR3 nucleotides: TGTGCCAGCAGCTTCCCGAGACTAGCGGGCGTAGAGAACACCGGGGAGCTGTTTTTT. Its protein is CASSFPRLAGVENTGELFF.

CDR3 in DNA: TGTGCCAGCTCACCACGCGGGCTGAACTCCTACAATGAGCAGTTCTTC. Translation: CASSPRGLNSYNEQFF. The chain couples TRBV18 to TRBJ2-1, with D possibly matching TRBD2 (5 bases). The germline V and J ends were trimmed by 1 base and 0 bases, with 10 bases remaining between them. Germline CDR1 is KGHSH and CDR2 is LQKENI. CDR3 length: 16 amino acids. Combining the CDR3 with reference TRBV18 and TRBJ2-1 gives the whole variable domain NAGVMQNPRHLVRRRGQEARLRCSPMKGHSHVYWYRQLPEEGLKFMVYLQKENIIDESGMPKERFSAEFPKEGPSILRIQQVVRGDSAAYFCASSPRGLNSYNEQFFGPGTRLTVL.

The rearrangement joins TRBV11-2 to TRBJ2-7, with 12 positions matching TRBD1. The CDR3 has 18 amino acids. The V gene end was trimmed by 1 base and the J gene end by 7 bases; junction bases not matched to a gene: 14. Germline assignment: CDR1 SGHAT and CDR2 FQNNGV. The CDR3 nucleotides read TGTGCCAGCAGCTTAGTTAAGGGGACAGGGGGCAACTCGAAGGAGCAGTACTTC. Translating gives CASSLVKGTGGNSKEQYF.

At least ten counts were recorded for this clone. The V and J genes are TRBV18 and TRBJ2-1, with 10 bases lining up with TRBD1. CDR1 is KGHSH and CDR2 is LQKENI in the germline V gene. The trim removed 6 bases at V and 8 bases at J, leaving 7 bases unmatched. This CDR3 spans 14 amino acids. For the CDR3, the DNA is TGTGCCAGCTCCCCGGGACAGGGGTTCCATGAGCAGTTCTTC. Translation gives CASSPGQGFHEQFF.

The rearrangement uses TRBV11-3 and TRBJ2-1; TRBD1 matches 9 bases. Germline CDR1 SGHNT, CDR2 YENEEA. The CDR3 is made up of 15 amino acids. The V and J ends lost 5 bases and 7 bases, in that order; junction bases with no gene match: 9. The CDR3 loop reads CASSPPGTGRNEQFF. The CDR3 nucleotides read TGTGCCAGCAGCCCACCCGGGACAGGGCGGAATGAGCAGTTCTTC.

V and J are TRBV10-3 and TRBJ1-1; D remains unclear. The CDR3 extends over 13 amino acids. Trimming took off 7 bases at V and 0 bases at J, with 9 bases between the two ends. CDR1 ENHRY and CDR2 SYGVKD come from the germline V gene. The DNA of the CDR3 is TGTGCCATCACCGGTCAGGTGAACACTGAAGCTTTCTTT. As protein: CAITGQVNTEAFF.

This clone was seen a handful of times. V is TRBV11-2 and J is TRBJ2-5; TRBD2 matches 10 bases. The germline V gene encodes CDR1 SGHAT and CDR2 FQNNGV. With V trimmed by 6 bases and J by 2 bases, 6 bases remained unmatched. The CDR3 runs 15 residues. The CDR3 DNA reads TGTGCCAGCAGAGGGGGACTAGCGTCACAAGAGACCCAGTACTTC. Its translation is CASRGGLASQETQYF.

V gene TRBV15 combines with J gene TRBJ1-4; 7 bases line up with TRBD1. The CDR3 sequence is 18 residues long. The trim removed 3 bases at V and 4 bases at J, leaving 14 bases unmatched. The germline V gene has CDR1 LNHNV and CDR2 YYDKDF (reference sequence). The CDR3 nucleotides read TGTGCCACCAGCAGCCGCCCCCTACAGGGGTACGTTAATGAAAAACTGTTTTTT. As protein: CATSSRPLQGYVNEKLFF.

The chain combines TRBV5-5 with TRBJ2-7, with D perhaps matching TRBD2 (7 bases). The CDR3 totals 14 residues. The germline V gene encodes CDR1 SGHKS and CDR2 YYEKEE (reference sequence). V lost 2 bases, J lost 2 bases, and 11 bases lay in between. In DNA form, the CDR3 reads TGTGCCAGCAGCTTAGGGGGGGAACCCTACGAGCAGTACTTC. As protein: CASSLGGEPYEQYF.

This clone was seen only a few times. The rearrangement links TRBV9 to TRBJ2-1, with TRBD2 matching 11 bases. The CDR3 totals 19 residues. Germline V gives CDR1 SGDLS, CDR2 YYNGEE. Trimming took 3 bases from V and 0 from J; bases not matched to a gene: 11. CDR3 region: CASSAGTSGLLSSYNEQFF. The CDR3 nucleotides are TGTGCCAGCAGCGCCGGGACTAGCGGACTTTTAAGCTCCTACAATGAGCAGTTCTTC.

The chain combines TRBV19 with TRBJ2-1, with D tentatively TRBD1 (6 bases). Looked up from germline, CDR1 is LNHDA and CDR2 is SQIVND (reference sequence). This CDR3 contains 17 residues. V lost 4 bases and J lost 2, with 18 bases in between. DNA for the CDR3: TGTGCCAGTAGTAACAACAGGGAGTGGCGAGCCTACAATGAGCAGTTCTTC. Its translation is CASSNNREWRAYNEQFF.

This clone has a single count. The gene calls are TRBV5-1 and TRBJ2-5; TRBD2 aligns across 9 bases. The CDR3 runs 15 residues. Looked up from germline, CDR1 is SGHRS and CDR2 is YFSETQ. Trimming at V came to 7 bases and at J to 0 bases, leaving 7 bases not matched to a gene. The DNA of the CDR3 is TGCGCCAGCTCTCCCGCGGGGGGGAACCAAGAGACCCAGTACTTC. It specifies CASSPAGGNQETQYF.

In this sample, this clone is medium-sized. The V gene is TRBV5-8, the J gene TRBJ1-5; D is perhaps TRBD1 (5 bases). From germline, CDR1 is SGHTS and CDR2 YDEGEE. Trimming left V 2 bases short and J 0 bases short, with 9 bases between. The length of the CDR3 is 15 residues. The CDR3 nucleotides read TGTGCCAGCAGCTTCCAGGGATATAGCAATCAGCCCCAGCATTTT. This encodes CASSFQGYSNQPQHF.

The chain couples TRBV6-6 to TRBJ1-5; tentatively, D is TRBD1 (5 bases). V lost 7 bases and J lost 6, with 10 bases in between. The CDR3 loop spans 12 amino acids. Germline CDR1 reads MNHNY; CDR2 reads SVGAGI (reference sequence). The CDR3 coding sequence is TGTGCCAGCAATCTCCAGGGTCAGCCCCAGCATTTT. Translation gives CASNLQGQPQHF.

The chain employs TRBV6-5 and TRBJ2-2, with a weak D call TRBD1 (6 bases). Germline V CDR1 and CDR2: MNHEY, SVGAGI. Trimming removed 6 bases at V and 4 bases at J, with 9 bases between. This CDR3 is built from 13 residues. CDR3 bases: TGTGCCAGCAGAGGGGGTTCCACCGGGGAGCTGTTTTTT. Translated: CASRGGSTGELFF.

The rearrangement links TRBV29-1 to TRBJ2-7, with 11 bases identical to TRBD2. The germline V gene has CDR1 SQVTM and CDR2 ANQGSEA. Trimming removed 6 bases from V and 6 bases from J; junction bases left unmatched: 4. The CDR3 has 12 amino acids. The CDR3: CSVGLAVSEQYF. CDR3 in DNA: TGCAGCGTGGGACTAGCGGTTTCCGAGCAGTACTTC.

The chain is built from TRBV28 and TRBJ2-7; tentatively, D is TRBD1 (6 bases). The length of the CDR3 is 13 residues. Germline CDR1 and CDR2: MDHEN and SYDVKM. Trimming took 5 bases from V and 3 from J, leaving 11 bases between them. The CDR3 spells CASSPTGLYEQYF. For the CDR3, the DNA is TGTGCCAGCAGTCCGACAGGACTCTACGAGCAGTACTTC.

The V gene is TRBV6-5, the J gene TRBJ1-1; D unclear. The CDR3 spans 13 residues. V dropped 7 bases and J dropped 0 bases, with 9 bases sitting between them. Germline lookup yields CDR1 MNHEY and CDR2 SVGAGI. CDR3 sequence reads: CASKNNLNTEAFF. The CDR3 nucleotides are TGTGCCAGCAAGAACAACCTGAACACTGAAGCTTTCTTT.

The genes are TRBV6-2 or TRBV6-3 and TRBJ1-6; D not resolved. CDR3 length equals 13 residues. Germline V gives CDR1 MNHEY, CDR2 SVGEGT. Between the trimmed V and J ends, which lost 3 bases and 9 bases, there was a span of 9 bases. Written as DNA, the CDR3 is TGTGCCAGCAGTTATCGAAAGCCTTCACCCCTCCACTTT. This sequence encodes CASSYRKPSPLHF.

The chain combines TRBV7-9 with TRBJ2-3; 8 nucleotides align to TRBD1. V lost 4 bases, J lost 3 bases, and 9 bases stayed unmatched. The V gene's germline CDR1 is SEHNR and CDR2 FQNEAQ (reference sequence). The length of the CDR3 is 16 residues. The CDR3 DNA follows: TGTGCCAGCAGCTCAAAAGGACAGGGCCTGACAGATACGCAGTATTTT. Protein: CASSSKGQGLTDTQYF.

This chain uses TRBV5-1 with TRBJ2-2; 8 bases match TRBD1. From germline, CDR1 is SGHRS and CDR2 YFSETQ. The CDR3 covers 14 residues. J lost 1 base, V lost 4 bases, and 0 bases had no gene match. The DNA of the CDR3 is TGCGCCAGCAGCGACAGGGGGAACACCGGGGAGCTGTTTTTT. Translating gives CASSDRGNTGELFF.

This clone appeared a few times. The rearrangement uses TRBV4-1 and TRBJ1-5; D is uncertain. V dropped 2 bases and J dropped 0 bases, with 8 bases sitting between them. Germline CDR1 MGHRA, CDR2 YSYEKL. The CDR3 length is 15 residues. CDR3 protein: CASSQMRNSNQPQHF. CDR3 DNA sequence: TGCGCCAGCAGCCAAATGAGGAATAGCAATCAGCCCCAGCATTTT.

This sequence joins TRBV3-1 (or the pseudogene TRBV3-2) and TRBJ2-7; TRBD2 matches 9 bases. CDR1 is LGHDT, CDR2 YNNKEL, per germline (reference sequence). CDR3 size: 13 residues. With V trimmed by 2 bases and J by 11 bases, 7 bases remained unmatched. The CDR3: CASSQSSGGGEYF. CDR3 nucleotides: TGTGCCAGCAGCCAAAGTAGTGGCGGGGGGGAGTACTTC.

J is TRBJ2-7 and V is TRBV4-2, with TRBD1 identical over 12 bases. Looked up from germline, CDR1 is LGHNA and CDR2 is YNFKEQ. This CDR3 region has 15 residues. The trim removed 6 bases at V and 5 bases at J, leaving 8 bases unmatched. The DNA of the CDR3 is TGTGCCAGCAGTCTCAGGGACAGGGGGCTCGACGAGCAGTACTTC. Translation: CASSLRDRGLDEQYF.

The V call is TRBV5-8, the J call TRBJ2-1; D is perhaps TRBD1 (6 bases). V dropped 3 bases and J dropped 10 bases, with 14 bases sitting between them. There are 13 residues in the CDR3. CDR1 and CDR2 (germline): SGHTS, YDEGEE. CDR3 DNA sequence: TGTGCCAGCAGCTACAGGGACCGAATGGAGCAGTTCTTC. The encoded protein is CASSYRDRMEQFF. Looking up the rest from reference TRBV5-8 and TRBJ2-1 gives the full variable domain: EAGVTQSPTHLIKTRGQQATLRCSPISGHTSVYWYQQALGLGLQFLLWYDEGEERNRGNFPPRFSGRQFPNYSSELNVNALELEDSALYLCASSYRDRMEQFFGPGTRLTVL.

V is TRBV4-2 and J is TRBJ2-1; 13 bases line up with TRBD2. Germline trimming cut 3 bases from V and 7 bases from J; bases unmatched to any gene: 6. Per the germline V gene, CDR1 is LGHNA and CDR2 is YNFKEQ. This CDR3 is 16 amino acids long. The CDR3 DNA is TGTGCCAGCAGCCAGCCGCGGACTAGCGGGAGAAATGAGCAGTTCTTC. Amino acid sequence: CASSQPRTSGRNEQFF.

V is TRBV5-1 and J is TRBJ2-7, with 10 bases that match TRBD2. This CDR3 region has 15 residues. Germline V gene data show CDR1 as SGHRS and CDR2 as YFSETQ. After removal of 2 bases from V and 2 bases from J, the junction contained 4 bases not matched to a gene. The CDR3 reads CASSFLAGGPYEQYF. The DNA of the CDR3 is TGCGCCAGCAGCTTTTTAGCGGGAGGACCCTACGAGCAGTACTTC.